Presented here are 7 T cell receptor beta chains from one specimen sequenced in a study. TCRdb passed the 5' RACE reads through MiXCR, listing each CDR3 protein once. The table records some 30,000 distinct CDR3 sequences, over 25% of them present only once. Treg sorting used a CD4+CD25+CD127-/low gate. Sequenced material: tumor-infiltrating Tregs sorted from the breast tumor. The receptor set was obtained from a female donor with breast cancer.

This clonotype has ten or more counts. CDR3 sequence reads: CASSPALAGGHRFSDTQYF. The CDR3 nucleotides are TGTGCCAGCAGCCCCGCCCTGGCGGGAGGGCATCGGTTTTCAGATACGCAGTATTTT. V gene TRBV11-3 combines with J gene TRBJ2-3; 9 nucleotides align to TRBD2. The germline V gene has CDR1 SGHNT and CDR2 YENEEA. V was pared by 5 bases and J by 4 bases, with 19 bases of the junction left unmatched. The CDR3 contains 19 residues.

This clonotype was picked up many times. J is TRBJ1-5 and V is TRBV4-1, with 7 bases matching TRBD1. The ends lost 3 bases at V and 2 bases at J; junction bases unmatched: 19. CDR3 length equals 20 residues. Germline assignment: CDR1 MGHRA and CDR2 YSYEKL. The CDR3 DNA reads TGCGCCAGCAGCCAGATAGGGCCGGGACAGAGGACTAGGGGCAATCAGCCCCAGCATTTT. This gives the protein CASSQIGPGQRTRGNQPQHF.

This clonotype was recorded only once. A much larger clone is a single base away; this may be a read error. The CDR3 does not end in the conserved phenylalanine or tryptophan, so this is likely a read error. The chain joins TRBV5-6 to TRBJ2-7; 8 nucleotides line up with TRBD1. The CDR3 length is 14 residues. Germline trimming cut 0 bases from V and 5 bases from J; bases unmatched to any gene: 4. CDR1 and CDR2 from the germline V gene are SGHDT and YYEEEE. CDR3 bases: TGTGCCAGCAGCTTGGTCGACAGGGGCCACGAGCAGTACTCC. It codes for CASSLVDRGHEQYS.

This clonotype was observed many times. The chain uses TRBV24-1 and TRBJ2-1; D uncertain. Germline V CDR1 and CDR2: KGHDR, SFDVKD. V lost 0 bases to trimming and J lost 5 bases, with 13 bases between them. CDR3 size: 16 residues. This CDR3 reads CATSDLRSADDNEQFF. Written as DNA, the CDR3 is TGTGCCACCAGTGATTTGCGGTCCGCGGATGACAATGAGCAGTTCTTC.

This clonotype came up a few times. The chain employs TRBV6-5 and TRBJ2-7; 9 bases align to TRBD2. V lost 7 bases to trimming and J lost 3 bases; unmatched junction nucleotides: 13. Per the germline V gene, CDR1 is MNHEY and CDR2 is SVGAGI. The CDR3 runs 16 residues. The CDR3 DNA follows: TGTGCCAGCAACTTAGGGACCAGCGGGAGGAGCTACGAGCAGTACTTC. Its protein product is CASNLGTSGRSYEQYF.

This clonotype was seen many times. The DNA of the CDR3 is TGTGCCAGCAGCGAACACCACGCCTACGAGCAGTACTTC. Amino acid sequence: CASSEHHAYEQYF. The chain combines TRBV11-2 with TRBJ2-7; the D is unclear. Germline-derived CDR1 and CDR2 are SGHAT and FQNNGV. The germline V and J ends were trimmed by 5 bases and 2 bases, with 10 bases remaining between them. CDR3 length: 13 amino acids.

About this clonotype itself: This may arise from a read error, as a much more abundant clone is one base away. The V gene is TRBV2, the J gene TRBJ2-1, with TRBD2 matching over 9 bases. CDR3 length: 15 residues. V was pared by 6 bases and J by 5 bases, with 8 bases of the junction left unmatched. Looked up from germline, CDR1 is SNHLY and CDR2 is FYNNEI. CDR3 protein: CASRDASGVNNEQFF. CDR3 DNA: TGTGCCAGCAGAGACGCTAGCGGGGTTAACAATGAGCAGTTCTTC.